This T cell receptor beta chain was recorded in a study of blood T cell repertoires in COVID-19. Measured with immunoSEQ multiplex PCR; TCRdb has only the in-frame clones, and not every one. The repertoire has approximately 130,000 clones, roughly 82% of them found once; the top ten carry about 12%. CDR1 is LNHDA, CDR2 SQIVND, per germline (reference sequence). This CDR3 contains 16 residues. V was trimmed by 6 bases and J by 1 base, leaving 13 bases between them. The sequence was obtained from a human donor in a cohort sampled during active COVID-19. The sample consisted of peripheral blood. The chain carries TRBV19 and TRBJ1-6; maybe TRBD1 (6 bases). The chain's CDR3 is CASRPGQGSYNSPLHF. CDR3 DNA sequence: TGTGCCAGTAGACCGGGGCAGGGGTCCTATAATTCACCCCTCCACTTT.